This T cell receptor beta chain was captured in a study of blood T cell repertoires in COVID-19. Across the whole study: Samples representing acute and convalescent COVID-19 were sourced from the United States, Italy and Spain.

Original processing methods: For nucleated cells, counts were estimated from reference gene primer amplification. Measured with immunoSEQ multiplex PCR; TCRdb has only the in-frame clones, and not every one. Clone size and the V and J calls come from that table; the DNA yielded D and trimming. The profile shows about 190,000 clones, approximately 88% of them singletons. CDR1 is MDHEN, CDR2 SYDVKM, per germline. Deletions cut 8 bases from V and 0 bases from J, with 12 bases between. This CDR3 is 14 amino acids long. The gene calls are TRBV28 and TRBJ2-3, with D maybe TRBD2 (5 bases). Sequencing was done on a sample of peripheral blood. This TCR was sampled from a woman aged 25 to 39 with acute or convalescent COVID-19. CDR3 nucleotide sequence: TGTGCCAGCCTAAGGAGGTACAGCACAGATACGCAGTATTTT. Its translation: CASLRRYSTDTQYF.